The 19 T cell receptor beta chains presented below share a single source sample, sequenced in a study of human T cells and chemical hapten exposure (dated by TCRdb to about 2021). The time point label for this specimen denotes: pre-sensitization, week 0. In light of the paper, this sample's treatment or condition label describes: therapeutic diphenylcyclopropenone sensitization with weekly scalp DPC. Library preparation employed RACE. Sequenced using a NextSeq 500. In-frame beta chains were kept once TCRdb had trimmed the public reads at Q25 with fastp and called clones with MiXCR. Rows with one shared CDR3 protein collapse into an entry with the most common genes and DNA. Here the sample has around 92,000 distinct CDR3 sequences; approximately 10% occur a single time. The ten largest clonotypes hold approximately 3.4% of the sample. Sample: whole blood, taken in connection with sensitization to the hapten diphenylcyclopropenone (DPC). All receptors derive from a woman aged 55-75 years with alopecia areata. Some clones in this sample may be carry-over from other donors' samples.

The V and J genes are TRBV6-1 and TRBJ2-7, with unresolved D. V gave up 1 base and J gave up 4 bases, with 5 bases separating them. The germline V gene has CDR1 MNHNS and CDR2 SASEGT. The CDR3 is 12 residues long. The chain's CDR3 is CASSEVSYEQYF. The DNA for the CDR3 is TGTGCCAGCAGTGAAGTCTCGTACGAGCAGTACTTC.

This clonotype was detected only a few times. The V gene is TRBV4-1, the J gene TRBJ1-3; D is undetermined. The germline V gene encodes CDR1 MGHRA and CDR2 YSYEKL. The CDR3 runs 17 residues. V lost 1 base and J lost 3, with 16 bases in between. Here the CDR3 reads CASSQVAERPIGNTIYF. The CDR3, as DNA: TGCGCCAGCAGCCAAGTTGCAGAGCGACCCATTGGAAACACCATATATTTT.

The V gene is TRBV20-1, the J gene TRBJ1-1; 7 bases are a match to TRBD1. V lost 6 bases, J lost 2 bases, and 6 bases stayed unmatched. Germline V gene lookup returns CDR1 DFQATT and CDR2 SNEGSKA (reference sequence). The CDR3 contains 13 residues. The CDR3 DNA reads TGCAGTGCGACGGACAGGCGAAACACTGAAGCTTTCTTT. The encoded protein is CSATDRRNTEAFF.

At least ten counts were recorded for this clonotype. The chain has TRBV20-1 and TRBJ2-2; D is uncertain. Germline V lookup: CDR1 DFQATT, CDR2 SNEGSKA (reference sequence). The CDR3 spans 15 residues. Trimming took off 0 bases at V and 5 bases at J, with 13 bases between the two ends. CDR3 nucleotide sequence: TGCAGTGCTAGAGATAAAAGGGTACAAACCGGGGAGCTGTTTTTT. This translates into CSARDKRVQTGELFF.

This chain uses TRBV7-3 with TRBJ1-2; TRBD1 matches at 7 bases. V was pared by 5 bases and J by 6 bases, with 24 bases of the junction left unmatched. Germline V CDR1 and CDR2: SGHTA, FQGTGA. The CDR3 covers 19 residues. The CDR3 protein is CASSPAPLDRPRSENGYTF. Written as DNA, the CDR3 is TGTGCCAGCAGCCCAGCGCCCTTGGACAGGCCTCGATCGGAGAATGGCTACACCTTC. The full variable domain, its missing parts supplied by reference TRBV7-3 and TRBJ1-2, is GAGVSQTPSNKVTEKGKYVELRCDPISGHTALYWYRQSLGQGPEFLIYFQGTGAADDSGLPNDRFFAVRPEGSVSTLKIQRTERGDSAVYLCASSPAPLDRPRSENGYTFGSGTRLTVV.

This clonotype turned up a few times. The chain links TRBV7-6 to TRBJ1-1; D unclear. CDR1 and CDR2 (germline): SGHVS, FNYEAQ. V lost 5 bases to trimming and J lost 1 base, with 11 bases between them. The CDR3 has 14 amino acids. The CDR3: CASSPASGNTEAFF. As DNA, the CDR3 is TGTGCCAGCAGCCCCGCTTCAGGGAACACTGAAGCTTTCTTT. The full variable domain, completed using reference TRBV7-6 and TRBJ1-1, is GAGVSQSPRYKVTKRGQDVALRCDPISGHVSLYWYRQALGQGPEFLTYFNYEAQQDKSGLPNDRFSAERPEGSISTLTIQRTEQRDSAMYRCASSPASGNTEAFFGQGTRLTVV.

The V gene is TRBV20-1, the J gene TRBJ2-2; D could derive from TRBD1 or TRBD2 (5 bases each). Germline loops: CDR1 DFQATT, CDR2 SNEGSKA (reference sequence). The V end lost 2 bases, the J end lost 1 base, and 11 bases lay between the germline ends. CDR3 size: 15 residues. The chain's CDR3 is CSARPGRKNTGELFF. As DNA, the CDR3 is TGCAGTGCTAGACCGGGACGGAAGAACACCGGGGAGCTGTTTTTT.

This clonotype was seen ten or more times. The chain combines TRBV15 with TRBJ2-5, with D unresolved. Per the germline V gene, CDR1 is LNHNV and CDR2 is YYDKDF (reference sequence). CDR3 length equals 11 residues. V lost 0 bases and J lost 4, with 0 bases in between. The CDR3: CATSREETQYF. Written as DNA, the CDR3 is TGTGCCACCAGCAGAGAAGAGACCCAGTACTTC.

This chain joins TRBV4-2 and TRBJ2-3; TRBD2 aligns across 12 bases. The CDR3 is made up of 16 amino acids. From germline, CDR1 is LGHNA and CDR2 YNFKEQ. V trimming: 5 bases; J trimming: 1 base; junction bases outside the gene matches: 4. As DNA, the CDR3 is TGTGCCAGCAGCTCCGGACTAGCGGGGCGCACAGATACGCAGTATTTT. It encodes CASSSGLAGRTDTQYF.

This clonotype was counted only a few times. This chain connects TRBV7-3 to TRBJ1-1, with TRBD1 matching over 9 bases. The CDR3 totals 12 residues. The V segment lost 5 bases and the J segment 11 bases; nucleotides outside the gene matches: 6. Germline-derived CDR1 and CDR2 are SGHTA and FQGTGA. CDR3 coding DNA: TGTGCCAGCAGCACCACAGGGGGCCGGGCTTTCTTT. This sequence encodes CASSTTGGRAFF.

This clonotype was recorded a few times. A read error may produce the germline difference seen at one junction end. The CDR3 DNA reads as TGTGCTAGCAGCTTACGGTCAGGGCCTGGAAACACCATATATTTT. Amino acid sequence: CASSLRSGPGNTIYF. The J gene is TRBJ1-3, the V gene TRBV7-7, with a tentative D call TRBD1 (5 bases). This CDR3 contains 15 residues. Germline V gene data show CDR1 as SSHAT and CDR2 as FNYEAQ (reference sequence).

The gene calls are TRBV3-1 and TRBJ1-5, with D possibly matching TRBD1 (5 bases). The CDR3 is 12 residues long. V was pared by 3 bases and J by 7 bases, with 7 bases between. Per germline, CDR1 LGHDT and CDR2 YNNKEL (reference sequence). CDR3 nucleotide sequence: TGTGCCAGCAGCCAGTCAGGGCAGCCCCAGCATTTT. It translates to CASSQSGQPQHF.

This clonotype was detected many times. This chain connects TRBV18 to TRBJ1-1, with 9 bases identical to TRBD1. V dropped 3 bases and J dropped 6; count of bases not matched to a gene: 5. In germline, CDR1 is KGHSH, CDR2 LQKENI. CDR3 length: 14 amino acids. The CDR3 region is CASSPSGTGSEAFF. In DNA form, the CDR3 reads TGTGCCAGCTCACCTTCCGGGACAGGGTCTGAAGCTTTCTTT.

This clonotype has more than one count but fewer than ten. The chain couples TRBV4-1 to TRBJ1-2, with no clear D. The CDR3 is 15 amino acids. V shed 1 base and J shed 0 bases, with 9 bases lying between them. Germline lookup yields CDR1 MGHRA and CDR2 YSYEKL. CDR3 loop: CASSQGRTPNYGYTF. The CDR3 coding sequence is TGCGCCAGCAGCCAAGGCCGAACGCCTAACTATGGCTACACCTTC.

This clonotype was counted a single time. This may come from a read error, since a much larger clone is one base off. The chain links TRBV7-7 to TRBJ2-3; D may be TRBD1 or TRBD2 (5 bases each). The germline V gene encodes CDR1 SSHAT and CDR2 FNYEAQ (reference sequence). The CDR3 contains 16 residues. DNA of the CDR3: TGTGCTAGCAGCTTAGGGGCTAGAGGGAGCACAGATACGCAGTATTTT. Translating gives CASSLGARGSTDTQYF.

In its sample, this clonotype was seen many times. This rearrangement joins TRBV5-1 to TRBJ1-1, with 7 positions matching TRBD1. From germline, CDR1 is SGHRS and CDR2 YFSETQ. Germline trimming cut 0 bases from V and 2 bases from J; bases unmatched to any gene: 7. CDR3 length: 16 amino acids. The CDR3 sequence: CASSLDTGTANTEAFF. DNA for the CDR3: TGCGCCAGCAGCTTGGACACCGGGACAGCTAACACTGAAGCTTTCTTT.

This clonotype was detected only a few times. V and J are TRBV7-3 and TRBJ2-7; TRBD2 agrees at 7 bases. The CDR3 runs 13 residues. CDR1 and CDR2 from the germline V gene are SGHTA and FQGTGA. V was clipped by 2 bases and J by 3 bases; unmatched bases: 1. The CDR3 coding sequence is TGTGCCAGCAGCTTAGGCGGGGGCTACGAGCAGTACTTC. Translating it yields CASSLGGGYEQYF. The full variable domain, rest sourced from reference TRBV7-3 and TRBJ2-7, is GAGVSQTPSNKVTEKGKYVELRCDPISGHTALYWYRQSLGQGPEFLIYFQGTGAADDSGLPNDRFFAVRPEGSVSTLKIQRTERGDSAVYLCASSLGGGYEQYFGPGTRLTVT.

This clonotype was seen many times. CDR3 bases: TGTGCCAGCGGGGGACAGGGAGTTCAGCCCCAGCATTTT. Translated: CASGGQGVQPQHF. V is TRBV6-5 and J is TRBJ1-5; 9 bases align to TRBD1. The CDR3 runs 13 residues. Germline CDR1 reads MNHEY; CDR2 reads SVGAGI. V lost 8 bases to trimming and J lost 6 bases; unmatched junction nucleotides: 5.

This clonotype was observed at least ten times. The J gene is TRBJ1-4, the V gene TRBV7-8; 7 bases match TRBD1. Germline trimming cut 5 bases from V and 4 bases from J; bases unmatched to any gene: 7. Germline lookup yields CDR1 SGHVS and CDR2 FQNEAQ. The CDR3 is made up of 15 amino acids. This CDR3 reads CASSPWTGYNEKLFF. The CDR3, as DNA: TGTGCCAGCAGCCCATGGACAGGTTATAATGAAAAACTGTTTTTT.